What follows are 18 T cell receptor beta chains derived from one specimen sequenced in a study of CD8 T cells in ankylosing spondylitis. A single record per CDR3 protein comes from TCRdb applying MiXCR to the 5' RACE reads. The repertoire holds some 130,000 distinct CDR3 sequences, with about 7% as singletons. The sequenced sample consisted of blood, either unsorted or a sorted T cell fraction (not recorded which). These receptors originate from a female donor with ankylosing spondylitis or in good health (not recorded which).

This clonotype was observed at least ten times. CDR3 sequence: CASSLAAGANEQFF. The DNA of the CDR3 is TGCGCCAGCAGCTTGGCGGCAGGGGCCAATGAGCAGTTCTTC. The V and J genes are TRBV5-1 and TRBJ2-1; TRBD1 is a possible D gene (6 bases). V was shortened by 0 bases and J by 6 bases, with 10 bases between the two germline ends. The CDR3 has 14 residues. The germline CDR1 and CDR2 sequences are SGHRS and YFSETQ.

Ten or more counts support this clonotype. The J gene is TRBJ1-2, the V gene TRBV28; D not resolved. The V and J ends lost 5 bases and 8 bases respectively, with 12 bases between them. The CDR3 has 12 amino acids. Germline lookup yields CDR1 MDHEN and CDR2 SYDVKM. For the CDR3, the DNA is TGTGCCAGCAGTCAGACCCTCGGGGGCTACACCTTC. Translated, it gives CASSQTLGGYTF.

This clonotype was counted a few times. This chain links TRBV14 with TRBJ2-1, with D unclear. CDR1 and CDR2 (germline): SGHDN, FVKESK. The CDR3 contains 13 residues. V was clipped by 4 bases and J by 0 bases, with 4 bases between them. The CDR3 loop reads CASSLVSYNEQFF. As DNA, the CDR3 is TGTGCCAGCAGCCTGGTCTCCTACAATGAGCAGTTCTTC.

J is TRBJ1-5 and V is TRBV5-4, with 7 bases that match TRBD1. The length of the CDR3 is 15 residues. Per the germline V gene, CDR1 is SGHNT and CDR2 is YYREEE (reference sequence). Trimming took 4 bases from V and 0 from J; bases not matched to a gene: 4. The CDR3 DNA is TGTGCCAGCAGCGTGGGACAGAATAGCAATCAGCCCCAGCATTTT. Translation: CASSVGQNSNQPQHF.

Many counts were recorded for this clonotype. This sequence joins TRBV12-3 or TRBV12-4 and TRBJ1-2, with D perhaps matching TRBD1 (5 bases). The CDR3 covers 13 residues. The V end was cut by 2 bases, the J end by 6 bases, with 10 bases between. This CDR3 reads CASSLFRDDGYTF. The CDR3, as DNA: TGTGCCAGCAGTTTATTCAGGGATGATGGCTACACCTTC.

This clonotype was counted at least ten times. The V call is TRBV7-2, the J call TRBJ2-5; D is undetermined. The germline V and J ends were trimmed by 5 bases and 5 bases, with 18 bases remaining between them. The CDR3 extends over 15 amino acids. Germline CDR1 reads SGHTA; CDR2 reads FQGNSA. In nucleotides, the CDR3 is TGTGCCAGCAGCCCCGTTTTGGGTAGGCGGGAGACCCAGTACTTC. Translated, it gives CASSPVLGRRETQYF.

In this sample, this clonotype turned up a few times. The chain carries TRBV6-1 and TRBJ1-3; D gene unclear. CDR3 length equals 15 residues. Germline V gene sequence: CDR1 MNHNS, CDR2 SASEGT. V lost 2 bases to trimming and J lost 0 bases, with 8 bases between them. CDR3 region: CASSEKATSGNTIYF. CDR3 nucleotides: TGTGCCAGCAGTGAAAAGGCGACCTCTGGAAACACCATATATTTT.

This clonotype was observed at least ten times. V is TRBV5-1 and J is TRBJ2-7, with D uncertain. The CDR3 covers 14 residues. The germline V gene has CDR1 SGHRS and CDR2 YFSETQ. V lost 0 bases and J 8 bases, leaving 15 bases between the germline ends. The CDR3 reads CASSLASQEIKQYF. DNA of the CDR3: TGCGCCAGCAGCTTGGCCAGTCAGGAGATCAAGCAGTACTTC.

The rearrangement joins TRBV5-1 to TRBJ1-1; the D is unclear. The V and J ends lost 0 bases and 5 bases respectively, with 8 bases between them. The CDR3 consists of 13 residues. CDR1 and CDR2 (germline): SGHRS, YFSETQ. CDR3 DNA sequence: TGCGCCAGCAGCTTGGACACTATTACTGAAGCTTTCTTT. It translates to CASSLDTITEAFF.

This clonotype was detected ten times or more. Here the CDR3 DNA reads TGTGCCAGCAAACCCCAGGGTGGAACTGAAGCTTTCTTT. It yields the protein CASKPQGGTEAFF. The rearrangement links TRBV3-1 to TRBJ1-1, with D possibly matching TRBD1 (5 bases). Per the germline V gene, CDR1 is LGHDT and CDR2 is YNNKEL (reference sequence). The CDR3 runs 13 residues. Trimming cost V 7 bases and J 5 bases, with 14 bases left between them.

This clonotype has ten or more counts. The chain uses TRBV4-1 and TRBJ1-4; 10 bases line up with TRBD1. CDR3 length: 16 residues. With V trimmed by 4 bases and J by 8 bases, 10 bases remained unmatched. CDR1 is MGHRA, CDR2 YSYEKL, per germline. This CDR3 is CASSPTPGQGEEKLFF. The CDR3, as DNA: TGCGCCAGCAGCCCCACCCCCGGACAGGGGGAGGAAAAACTGTTTTTT.

This clonotype appeared a few times. This may be a read error: a much more frequent sequence differs by one nucleotide. The chain is built from TRBV7-2 and TRBJ2-3; unclear D gene. The CDR3 totals 13 residues. Germline assignment: CDR1 SGHTA and CDR2 FQGNSA. The CDR3 here is CASGLARTDTQYF. The CDR3 coding sequence is TGTGCCAGCGGCTTAGCACGGACAGATACGCAGTATTTT.

This clonotype came up a few times. V and J are TRBV3-1 and TRBJ1-3; possible D gene TRBD1, 5 bases. Trimming pared 4 bases from V and 9 bases from J, leaving 16 bases between. CDR1 and CDR2 from the germline V gene are LGHDT and YNNKEL (reference sequence). The CDR3 is 14 residues long. The CDR3 bases are TGTGCCAGCAGCCGGGGACCGCCCGGGGGCACCATATATTTT. This encodes CASSRGPPGGTIYF.

This clonotype has a count of ten or more. Written as DNA, the CDR3 is TGTGCCAGTAGTATACAGGGCGGGGGATCGACCGGGGAGCTGTTTTTT. Residues: CASSIQGGGSTGELFF. This sequence joins TRBV19 and TRBJ2-2, with 7 bases identical to TRBD2. The germline gives CDR1 LNHDA, CDR2 SQIVND (reference sequence). The CDR3 length is 16 residues. V shed 2 bases and J 5 bases; nucleotides not matched to a gene: 8.

This clonotype was seen at least ten times. The CDR3 loop reads CASGQEMANTEAFF. In DNA form, the CDR3 reads TGTGCCAGCGGACAGGAGATGGCGAACACTGAAGCTTTCTTT. The V call is TRBV12-3 or TRBV12-4, the J call TRBJ1-1; TRBD1 matches 7 bases. CDR3 size: 14 residues. Trimming removed 8 bases from V and 1 base from J; junction bases left unmatched: 7.

There are many counts of this clonotype. This rearrangement joins TRBV7-9 to TRBJ1-1; no clear D gene. V gave up 7 bases and J gave up 4 bases, with 22 bases separating them. The CDR3 extends over 16 amino acids. The germline gives CDR1 SEHNR, CDR2 FQNEAQ (reference sequence). The CDR3 loop is CASTPIGRGESTEAFF. The CDR3, as DNA: TGTGCCAGCACTCCTATTGGGCGAGGAGAAAGCACTGAAGCTTTCTTT.

In its sample, this clonotype was seen many times. The V gene is TRBV7-6, the J gene TRBJ2-5; TRBD1 matches at 10 bases. V dropped 5 bases and J dropped 5; count of bases not matched to a gene: 8. Per the germline V gene, CDR1 is SGHVS and CDR2 is FNYEAQ. CDR3 length equals 15 residues. CDR3 in DNA: TGTGCCAGCAGCGCGGGACAGGGGAGGGGTGAGACCCAGTACTTC. As protein: CASSAGQGRGETQYF. Combining the CDR3 with reference TRBV7-6 and TRBJ2-5 gives the whole variable domain GAGVSQSPRYKVTKRGQDVALRCDPISGHVSLYWYRQALGQGPEFLTYFNYEAQQDKSGLPNDRFSAERPEGSISTLTIQRTEQRDSAMYRCASSAGQGRGETQYFGPGTRLLVL.

Only one count was recorded for this clonotype. A much larger clone is a single base away; this may be a read error. J is TRBJ2-7 and V is TRBV7-2; perhaps TRBD1 as D (5 bases). Germline CDR1 and CDR2: SGHTA and FQGNSA. There are 13 residues in the CDR3. In DNA form, the CDR3 reads TGTGTCAGCAGCCTGGTCCCACAGGCCGAGCAGTACTTC. Protein: CVSSLVPQAEQYF.